This paragraph covers one TCR beta chain sequence. TCRdb keeps only in-frame clones here, not all; method: immunoSEQ multiplex PCR. Of some 68,000 clones listed, 85% to 90% are singletons. The CDR3 consists of 16 residues. Germline assignment: CDR1 SGHRS and CDR2 YFSETQ. Trimming pared 3 bases from V and 0 bases from J, leaving 15 bases between. The data stem from a study of blood T cell repertoires in COVID-19. Study overall: Sites across the United States, Italy and Spain contributed samples from acute and convalescent COVID-19.

This chain connects TRBV5-1 to TRBJ1-2; perhaps TRBD1 as D (6 bases). The source of this sequence is a man aged 45 to 65 with active COVID-19. Sequences were obtained from peripheral blood. CDR3 coding DNA: TGCGCCAGCAGCTGGCCCGAGACAGGTTCTAACTATGGCTACACCTTC. This codes for CASSWPETGSNYGYTF.